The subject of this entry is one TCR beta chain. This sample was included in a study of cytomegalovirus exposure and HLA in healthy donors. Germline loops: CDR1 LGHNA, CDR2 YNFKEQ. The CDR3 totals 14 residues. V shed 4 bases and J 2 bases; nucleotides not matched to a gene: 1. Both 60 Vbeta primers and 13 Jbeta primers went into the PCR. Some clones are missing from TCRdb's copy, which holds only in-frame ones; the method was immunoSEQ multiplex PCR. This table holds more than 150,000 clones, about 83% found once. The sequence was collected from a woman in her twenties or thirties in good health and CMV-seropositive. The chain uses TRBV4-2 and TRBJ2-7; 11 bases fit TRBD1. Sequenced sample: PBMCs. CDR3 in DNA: TGTGCCAGCAGCCCGGGACAGGGGGCCTACGAGCAGTACTTC. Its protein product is CASSPGQGAYEQYF.